This T cell receptor (beta chain) was captured by sequencing in a study of CD8 T cells in ankylosing spondylitis (dated by TCRdb to the late 2010s). At the level of the whole study: T cell receptor beta repertoires were profiled in healthy donors and ankylosing spondylitis patients so that disease-linked TCR variants could be found. The full study cohort comprised 25 or so ankylosing spondylitis patients and approximately 100 healthy donors. Peripheral blood was sampled, and synovial fluid was also collected from ankylosing spondylitis patients. Results the study describes overall, beyond this receptor: The disease-linked clones showed a CD8+ phenotype and occurred at relatively low frequencies in peripheral blood. The disease-linked clones were reported as significantly enriched in matched synovial fluid samples from ankylosing spondylitis patients. Some motif variants had previously been reported in the synovial fluid and blood of reactive arthritis patients, which suggests shared mechanisms of disease initiation. A TCR beta motif of several highly homologous amino acid variants appeared characteristic of blood from ankylosing spondylitis patients.

The sequencer listed for this sample is Illumina HiSeq 2500. TCR beta libraries were prepared by quantitative 5'-RACE with molecular barcodes. As for how the authors treated the data: A new computational method, built on a probabilistic model of VDJ rearrangement, was used to identify disease-linked TCR variants. The public reads were reanalyzed by TCRdb: fastp trimming at Q25, MiXCR alignment, in-frame beta chains only. Rows merge per CDR3 protein into single entries with the most common DNA and genes. The V and J calls shown here were made by TCRdb, not taken from the authors' results. The table for this sample lists about 400,000 distinct CDR3 sequences; around 20% of them were counted only once. The biggest ten clones account for roughly 16% of the sample. Details on this clonotype: Its antigen is not yet known. Base qualities are not provided; no much larger clone lies one nucleotide away.

Reading the germline V gene gives CDR1 SGDLS and CDR2 YYNGEE. The CDR3 spans 15 residues, from the cysteine through the phenylalanine. Only the CDR3 portion is preserved as DNA: 45 bases, with reading frame beginning at the first base. V has 3 bases trimmed and J has 7 bases trimmed; junction bases matching no gene number 10. The sequence is built from TRBV9 and TRBJ1-2; TRBD1 lines up with 9 middle nucleotides. The receptor comes from a male donor with ankylosing spondylitis. The specimen sequenced was blood, either unsorted or a sorted T cell fraction (not recorded which). The CDR3 reads as follows: CASSAGTGSRSGYTF. The DNA is as follows: TGTGCCAGCAGCGCCGGGACAGGGTCAAGATCTGGCTACACCTTC.